One sample yielded the 27 T cell receptor beta chains listed below, sequenced in a study of blood T cell repertoires in COVID-19. The data were produced by immunoSEQ multiplex PCR, yet TCRdb's version contains in-frame clones alone and is incomplete. Of around 280,000 clones in the sample, approximately 86% were seen once. Sequenced sample: peripheral blood. Receptors were obtained from a woman aged 45 to 65 who had recovered from COVID-19.

The CDR3 DNA reads TGCGCCAGCAGCCTCAGACTAGCGGCCGAGCAGTACTTC. It translates to CASSLRLAAEQYF. The genes are TRBV4-3 and TRBJ2-7, with 9 bases fitting TRBD2. The ends lost 4 bases at V and 6 bases at J; junction bases unmatched: 4. This CDR3 contains 13 residues. Germline CDR1 reads LGHNA; CDR2 reads YSLEER.

Only a few counts were recorded for this clone. The V and J genes are TRBV27 and TRBJ2-1; tentative D call: TRBD1 (6 bases). The germline gives CDR1 MNHEY, CDR2 SMNVEV (reference sequence). V was cut by 3 bases and J by 0 bases, with 15 bases left in between. This CDR3 contains 17 residues. The CDR3 DNA reads TGTGCCAGCAGTTTCCGTAATCAGGGGAGCTCCTACAATGAGCAGTTCTTC. Its translation: CASSFRNQGSSYNEQFF.

A remark on this clone: Other DNA sequences of this sample code for an identical CDR3. This chain joins TRBV7-3 and TRBJ1-1; D gene uncertain. The germline V gene has CDR1 SGHTA and CDR2 FQGTGA. V was shortened by 3 bases and J by 1 base, with 6 bases between the two germline ends. The CDR3 is 13 amino acids. CDR3 sequence: CASSLTGNTEAFF. The CDR3 region has the DNA TGTGCCAGCAGCTTGACGGGGAACACTGAAGCTTTCTTT.

V and J are TRBV28 and TRBJ2-3, with D maybe TRBD1 (5 bases). The CDR3 is 12 residues long. CDR1 is MDHEN, CDR2 SYDVKM, per germline. V lost 5 bases to trimming and J lost 11 bases, with 14 bases between them. Written as DNA, the CDR3 is TGTGCCAGCAGTCTCTCAGGGTCGATGCAGTATTTT. This gives the protein CASSLSGSMQYF.

This chain joins TRBV20-1 and TRBJ1-6, with 7 bases that match TRBD1. Germline trimming cut 3 bases from V and 16 bases from J; bases unmatched to any gene: 3. This CDR3 spans 10 amino acids. Germline CDR1 and CDR2: DFQATT and SNEGSKA (reference sequence). The CDR3 region is CSASLGQLHF. The CDR3 nucleotides read TGCAGTGCTAGTTTGGGACAGCTCCACTTT.

V is TRBV29-1 and J is TRBJ1-1, with 11 bases fitting TRBD1. Germline CDR1 reads SQVTM; CDR2 reads ANQGSEA. CDR3 length: 12 amino acids. The V segment lost 1 base and the J segment 10 bases; nucleotides outside the gene matches: 2. CDR3 in DNA: TGCAGCGTTGAAGGGACAGGGGGCGCAGCTTTCTTT. Residues: CSVEGTGGAAFF.

This clone came up once. The chain links TRBV27 to TRBJ1-1, with TRBD1 matching 8 bases. The CDR3 contains 12 residues. V was pared by 8 bases and J by 9 bases, with 8 bases of the junction left unmatched. Germline lookup yields CDR1 MNHEY and CDR2 SMNVEV (reference sequence). The CDR3 DNA follows: TGTGCCAGCGGGGACAGGTGGACTCAAGCTTTCTTT. It encodes CASGDRWTQAFF.

The CDR3 sequence: CASSPNKGPYRPDTQYF. Written as DNA, the CDR3 is TGCGCCAGCAGCCCTAATAAGGGGCCCTATAGGCCAGATACGCAGTATTTT. V and J are TRBV4-1 and TRBJ2-3; possible D gene TRBD1, 5 bases. The V end lost 4 bases, the J end lost 4 bases, and 21 bases lay between the germline ends. CDR1 and CDR2 from the germline V gene are MGHRA and YSYEKL. The CDR3 has 17 amino acids.

The rearrangement uses TRBV5-1 and TRBJ2-5; the match to TRBD2 covers 15 bases. The J segment lost 5 bases and the V segment lost 0 bases, leaving 5 bases of the junction unmatched. The CDR3 sequence is 17 residues long. CDR1 and CDR2 from the germline V gene are SGHRS and YFSETQ. The DNA of the CDR3 is TGCGCCAGCAGCTTGGTGGGACTAGCGGGGGGTAGCGAGACCCAGTACTTC. This encodes CASSLVGLAGGSETQYF.

In this sample, this clone turned up many times. V gene TRBV7-2 combines with J gene TRBJ1-2; D uncertain. The V gene's germline CDR1 is SGHTA and CDR2 FQGNSA. Trimming removed 2 bases at V and 0 bases at J, with 10 bases between. This CDR3 comprises 15 residues. The chain's CDR3 is CASSLYRNPNYGYTF. The CDR3 DNA is TGTGCCAGCAGCTTATACAGAAACCCTAACTATGGCTACACCTTC.

CDR3 sequence: CASSPGLYTDTQYF. As DNA, the CDR3 is TGTGCCAGCAGCCCCGGACTTTACACAGATACGCAGTATTTT. V gene TRBV3-1 (or the pseudogene TRBV3-2) combines with J gene TRBJ2-3, with D tentatively TRBD2 (5 bases). Trimming took 4 bases from V and 2 from J, leaving 10 bases between them. The CDR3 sequence is 14 residues long. Germline V gene lookup returns CDR1 LGHDT and CDR2 YNNKEL (reference sequence).

This rearrangement joins TRBV7-2 to TRBJ1-1, with unresolved D. V was shortened by 1 base and J by 1 base, with 10 bases between the two germline ends. Germline values: CDR1 SGHTA, CDR2 FQGNSA. This CDR3 contains 15 residues. The CDR3 region is CASSLDTTANTEAFF. The CDR3 DNA sequence: TGTGCCAGCAGCTTAGATACAACAGCGAACACTGAAGCTTTCTTT.

V is TRBV4-2 and J is TRBJ2-2; D is uncertain. Germline loops: CDR1 LGHNA, CDR2 YNFKEQ. Trimming left V 0 bases short and J 11 bases short, with 13 bases between. This CDR3 contains 14 residues. CDR3 in amino acids: CASSQDISLVELFF. CDR3 coding DNA: TGTGCCAGCAGCCAAGATATTTCGCTAGTTGAGCTGTTTTTT.

Written as DNA, the CDR3 is TGTGCCAGTAGGGAGGCGGACAGAACCTATGGCTACACCTTC. Its protein is CASREADRTYGYTF. The J gene is TRBJ1-2, the V gene TRBV19; possible D gene TRBD1, 6 bases. The CDR3 totals 14 residues. The V gene lost 6 bases and the J gene lost 4 bases, with 15 bases spanning the gap. Germline V gene sequence: CDR1 LNHDA, CDR2 SQIVND (reference sequence).

The V and J genes are TRBV6-1 and TRBJ1-1; D is undetermined. Deletions cut 2 bases from V and 7 bases from J, with 5 bases between. This CDR3 spans 11 amino acids. Looked up from germline, CDR1 is MNHNS and CDR2 is SASEGT. CDR3 sequence: CASSELVEAFF. The CDR3 DNA sequence: TGTGCCAGCAGTGAACTCGTTGAAGCTTTCTTT.

This chain links TRBV7-2 with TRBJ1-1; D gene unclear. The germline V gene encodes CDR1 SGHTA and CDR2 FQGNSA. With 5 bases removed from V and 1 base from J, the gap between germline ends came to 8 bases. This CDR3 has 13 amino acids. The CDR3 coding sequence is TGTGCCAGCAGCCGAGGCCCGAACACTGAAGCTTTCTTT. Its protein product is CASSRGPNTEAFF. The full variable domain, in which reference TRBV7-2 and TRBJ1-1 provide the parts outside the CDR3, is GAGVSQSPSNKVTEKGKDVELRCDPISGHTALYWYRQSLGQGLEFLIYFQGNSAPDKSGLPSDRFSAERTGGSVSTLTIQRTQQEDSAVYLCASSRGPNTEAFFGQGTRLTVV.

This chain connects TRBV5-5 to TRBJ2-7; 10 nucleotides match TRBD2. The V gene's germline CDR1 is SGHKS and CDR2 YYEKEE (reference sequence). This CDR3 has 18 residues. J was trimmed by 2 bases and V by 2 bases; bases with no gene match: 13. The CDR3 spells CASSFIWTSGGRTYEQYF. In DNA form, the CDR3 reads TGTGCCAGCAGCTTTATTTGGACTAGCGGAGGCCGCACCTACGAGCAGTACTTC.

This rearrangement joins TRBV30 to TRBJ2-5; 8 bases are shared with TRBD1. CDR1 is GTSNPN and CDR2 is SVGIG in the germline V gene (reference sequence). With 2 bases clipped from V and 5 bases from J, the junction kept 13 bases outside the gene matches. CDR3 length: 16 amino acids. In nucleotides, the CDR3 is TGTGCCTGGAGTCCACGGGGATTCGACAGGGGTGAGACCCAGTACTTC. Amino acids: CAWSPRGFDRGETQYF.

This clone was seen once. The genes are TRBV5-6 and TRBJ2-3, with D possibly TRBD2 on 6 matching bases. CDR3 length: 16 residues. With 5 bases removed from V and 2 bases from J, the gap between germline ends came to 18 bases. Germline CDR1 reads SGHDT; CDR2 reads YYEEEE. The CDR3 DNA follows: TGTGCCAGCAGTTCCTGGGATGGGGGGAACACAGATACGCAGTATTTT. It is translated as CASSSWDGGNTDTQYF.

As concerns this clone: Within the sample, other DNA sequences also encode this same CDR3. This rearrangement joins TRBV5-4 to TRBJ2-7; 7 positions match TRBD1. CDR3 length: 13 amino acids. With V trimmed by 3 bases and J by 3 bases, 3 bases remained unmatched. Germline CDR1 SGHNT, CDR2 YYREEE (reference sequence). In DNA form, the CDR3 reads TGTGCCAGCAGCTCCGACAGGGTCTACGAGCAGTACTTC. Translating it yields CASSSDRVYEQYF.

This rearrangement joins TRBV9 to TRBJ2-4, with a possible D match to TRBD1 (5 bases). V lost 4 bases and J lost 6, with 8 bases in between. This CDR3 region has 12 residues. Germline-derived CDR1 and CDR2 are SGDLS and YYNGEE. The DNA of the CDR3 is TGTGCCAGCAGCCCCCAGGGAAACATTCAGTACTTC. Its protein product is CASSPQGNIQYF.

In nucleotides, the CDR3 is TGTGCCTGGAGTGTACTTATGACGGGGGGCAGGTACGAGCAGTACTTC. Translating gives CAWSVLMTGGRYEQYF. V and J are TRBV30 and TRBJ2-7; possible D gene TRBD2, 7 bases. Germline V gene data show CDR1 as GTSNPN and CDR2 as SVGIG (reference sequence). The CDR3 is 16 amino acids. The germline V and J ends were trimmed by 0 bases and 4 bases, with 19 bases remaining between them.

This chain links TRBV28 with TRBJ2-7, with TRBD2 as a possible D gene (7 bases). The CDR3 runs to 15 residues. Germline V gives CDR1 MDHEN, CDR2 SYDVKM. V was pared by 6 bases and J by 4 bases, with 19 bases between. The CDR3 loop is CASSNGGGAFYEQYF. DNA for the CDR3: TGTGCCAGCAGCAATGGGGGGGGCGCCTTTTACGAGCAGTACTTC.

The chain couples TRBV5-4 to TRBJ1-1; D unresolved. CDR3 length: 15 residues. With 6 bases removed from V and 3 bases from J, the gap between germline ends came to 18 bases. Germline values: CDR1 SGHNT, CDR2 YYREEE (reference sequence). The CDR3 coding sequence is TGTGCCAGCACCGAATCGAGAGGGCCCTACACTGAAGCTTTCTTT. Residues: CASTESRGPYTEAFF.

The genes are TRBV5-4 and TRBJ2-7; 8 nucleotides match TRBD2. The CDR3 is 14 residues long. Germline V gene data show CDR1 as SGHNT and CDR2 as YYREEE (reference sequence). V lost 4 bases to trimming and J lost 2 bases; unmatched junction nucleotides: 5. CDR3 sequence: CASSPGGATYEQYF. CDR3 in DNA: TGTGCCAGCAGCCCCGGGGGGGCGACCTACGAGCAGTACTTC.

This chain links TRBV6-5 with TRBJ2-5; 7 bases agree with TRBD2. From germline, CDR1 is MNHEY and CDR2 SVGAGI. J was trimmed by 6 bases and V by 5 bases; bases with no gene match: 12. This CDR3 region has 15 residues. CDR3: CASSPLSGVVQTQYF. The CDR3 DNA is TGTGCCAGCAGTCCACTGAGCGGGGTAGTACAGACCCAGTACTTC.

The chain uses TRBV7-9 and TRBJ2-7; 10 positions agree with TRBD1. The CDR3 has 16 amino acids. Germline V lookup: CDR1 SEHNR, CDR2 FQNEAQ (reference sequence). The J segment lost 4 bases and the V segment lost 4 bases, leaving 10 bases of the junction unmatched. The CDR3 spells CASSSHRDRGEYEQYF. CDR3 DNA sequence: TGTGCCAGCAGCTCACACCGGGACAGGGGAGAGTACGAGCAGTACTTC.